Listed below are T cell receptor beta chains from one sample, sequenced in a study of blood T cell repertoires in COVID-19. Profiling relied on immunoSEQ multiplex PCR, and the TCRdb table lists in-frame clones only, not all of them. The profile shows over 25,000 clones, approximately 85% of them singletons. Sequenced material: peripheral blood. The receptors were sampled from a man older than 75 with active COVID-19. CDR3s include the opening cysteine and the closing phenylalanine or tryptophan.

TRBJ2-5 | TRBV6-5 | CASSRDRGETQYF
TRBJ1-5 | TRBV19 | CASSWGTTIYSNQPQHF
TRBJ1-6 | TRBV11-2 | CASSLTGVNSPLHF
TRBJ1-5 | TRBV5-6 | CASSLLGEGWSNQPQHF
TRBJ2-2 | TRBV4-3 | CASSQSWQGTGELFF
TRBJ2-7 | TRBV7-8 | CASSPTAGTSYEQYF
TRBJ2-1 | TRBV6-5 | CASRMEGYDEQFF
TRBJ2-7 | TRBV10-1 | CASSETDITLTHF
TRBJ2-7 | TRBV2 | CASNYELAYEQYF
TRBJ2-2 | TRBV19 | CASTTGVGNTGELFF
TRBJ1-1 | TRBV3-1/TRBV3-2 | CASSHGQGTEAFF
TRBJ2-7 | TRBV5-3 | CARSLVGSGDSYEQYF
TRBJ1-6 | TRBV9 | CASSSTTGGSPLHF
TRBJ1-1 | TRBV7-3 | CASSLTQNTEAFF
TRBJ2-5 | TRBV3-1/TRBV3-2 | CASSHVSRVQETQYF
TRBJ2-6 | TRBV24-1 | CATSAPADSSGANVLTF
TRBJ1-5 | TRBV6-1 | CASSDRSGGRQPQHF
TRBJ2-7 | TRBV7-9 | CASSFDRSYEQYF
TRBJ2-7 | TRBV18 | CATRSGGVAYEQYF
TRBJ2-2 | TRBV18 | CASSPVADTGELFF
TRBJ2-5 | TRBV5-6 | CASAGGRLETQYF
TRBJ2-7 | TRBV13 | CASSLHRGPTEQYF
TRBJ1-2 | TRBV7-9 | CASSLELGYTF
TRBJ2-3 | TRBV6-5 | CASSSTAGGYTDTQYF
TRBJ2-7 | TRBV7-2 | CASSLESGATYEQYF
TRBJ2-2 | TRBV5-1 | CASSFEVVSGELFF
TRBJ2-5 | TRBV5-4 | CASSLTPLAGGQETQYF
TRBJ1-1 | TRBV5-1 | CASSAGQLNTEAFF
TRBJ1-5 | TRBV9 | CASSFEGGSNQPQHF
TRBJ2-5 | TRBV10-1 | CASIHPGLELTQYF
TRBJ2-7 | TRBV28 | CASSPGSMYEQYF
TRBJ1-2 | TRBV21-1 | CASSKDRDLVLNYGYTF
TRBJ1-1 | TRBV30 | CASDRDRSGTEAFF
TRBJ2-7 | TRBV6-7 | CASSRDRHYEQYF
TRBJ2-3 | TRBV18 | CASSPQLAGGADTQYF
TRBJ2-1 | TRBV24-1 | CATSAPNRDNEQFF
TRBJ1-1 | TRBV25-1 | CASSVRTGGEAEAFF
TRBJ2-3 | TRBV28 | CATLGGTRGTDTQYF
TRBJ2-7 | TRBV7-2 | CASSLMGAQYF
TRBJ1-6 | TRBV30 | CALDRSGSPLHF